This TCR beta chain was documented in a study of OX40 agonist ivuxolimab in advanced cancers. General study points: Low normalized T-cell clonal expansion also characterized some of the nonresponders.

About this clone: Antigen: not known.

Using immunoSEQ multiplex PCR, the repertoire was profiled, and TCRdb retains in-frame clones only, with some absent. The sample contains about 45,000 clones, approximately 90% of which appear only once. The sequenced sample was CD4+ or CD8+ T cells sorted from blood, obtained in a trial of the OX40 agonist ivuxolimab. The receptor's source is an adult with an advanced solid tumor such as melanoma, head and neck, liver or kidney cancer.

The CDR3 loop reads CASSLVQYWDIQYF. As DNA, the CDR3 is TGTGCCAGCAGCTTGGTCCAGTATTGGGACATTCAGTACTTC. The gene calls are TRBV5-6 and TRBJ2-4; D is unresolved. V was trimmed by 0 bases and J by 8 bases, leaving 12 bases between them. The CDR3 contains 14 residues. CDR1 SGHDT and CDR2 YYEEEE come from the germline V gene.